The present entry profiles one TCR beta chain with its context. No cognate antigen has been identified for it. No per-base quality is available; no much larger clone lies one base away. CDR1 and CDR2 are read off the germline V gene (reference sequence) as LNHDA and SQIVND. Spanning cysteine to phenylalanine, the CDR3 consists of 16 amino acids. Only the CDR3 region is kept as DNA, spanning 48 bases read in frame from base 1. V is trimmed back by 2 bases and J by 4 bases, and the junction contains 4 bases that no gene match accounts for. This sample is part of a study of cytomegalovirus exposure and HLA in healthy donors (TCRdb year 2017). Describing the broader study: An earlier analysis of 587 of the donors reported under 300 Gb of sequence data and 100 million to 120 million unique TCR beta sequences obtained from approximately 180 million T cells. Approximately 300 gigabases of sequencing data and 75 million to 85 million unique TCR sequences made up an early release that covered about 640 HLA-typed donors. Of the 300 to 450 genotyped donors, 75% to 85% were placed in the genetic ancestry cluster associated with self-reported Caucasian donors. The aim of the study was to test whether cataloging public T cell receptors could identify signatures of past pathogen exposure. The T cell repertoires of 670 or so subjects were profiled by immunosequencing and related to cytomegalovirus serostatus. Besides the first cohort of around 700 subjects, a separate validation cohort made up of roughly 120 different subjects was used. The study combined high-throughput TCR immunosequencing, statistical association of individual TCRs with disease status, and machine learning to predict cytomegalovirus infection status. In a later analysis, previously published TCR beta repertoires from roughly 710 donors were re-analyzed and high-resolution HLA genotyping was added so that TCR occurrence patterns could be studied. Rather than using new phenotypic data, the later analysis identified candidate immune exposures from TCR beta sequences and from how often those sequences occurred across donors. An earlier analysis of 450 to 750 of the donors used high-throughput TCR beta sequencing to judge whether each TCR beta V gene segment behaved as functional or pseudogenic. Donor age, sex, ethnicity and CMV serostatus were compiled alongside the repertoire data. A later genetic analysis took genome-wide SNP genotypes for about 55% of the 666 donors and used that subset as a discovery cohort. All discovery cohort repertoires had been generated on a single sequencing platform. Class I and class II HLA loci were covered by the typing at four-digit resolution. The number of donors typed differed by locus, with roughly 620-630 for A, B, C, DRB1 and DQB1, more than 500 for DQA1, nearly 610 for DPA1, and some 440 for DPB1. Several DR-DQ haplotypes were handled as single units for association and clustering because linkage in the cohort was strong. Among some 410 genotyped donors of the cohort, an average of around 240,000 unique TCR beta nucleotide sequences were sequenced per donor, about a sixth of them non-productive.

Library generation was performed with the immunoSEQ multiplex PCR assay. For the multiplex PCR, a mixture combining 60 forward primers for TCR Vbeta segments and 13 reverse primers for TCR Jbeta segments was used. A multiplex PCR assay on genomic DNA amplified the CDR3 region of rearranged TCR beta genes. Amplified TCR beta libraries were sequenced as 87-base-pair reads on the Illumina HiSeq System. In the authors' own workflow: A later analysis counted about 82 million unique TCR beta chains across the 650 to 700 repertoires, and some 11 million of these chains were shared by at least two donors. Raw reads were error-corrected and collapsed into unique sequences with a nearest-neighbor algorithm that merged closely related sequences to remove PCR and sequencing errors. CDR3 sequences were aligned to IMGT reference sequences to assign V, D and J gene segments. For a sequence to be retained, a match of at least six nucleotides to both a V gene segment and a J gene segment was required. A rearrangement was called productive if the CDR3 had no stop codons and remained in frame with V and J, and every other rearrangement was called non-productive. Following IMGT convention, CDR3 was defined as the stretch from the second conserved V-encoded cysteine to the conserved J-encoded phenylalanine. The earlier analysis of some 550 of the donors excluded any sequence lacking an unambiguous match to a single V gene segment. An earlier analysis of 500 to 700 of the donors classified V segments as functional when productive rearrangements were above 56.7% and as segregating when the standard deviation between donors was above 5%. A statistical classification framework was developed to diagnose cytomegalovirus status using the catalog of TCR beta chain sequences. V and J gene assignment, in a later analysis, came from comparing TCR nucleotide sequences with IMGT/GENE-DB human TR gene sequences. The TCRdist pipeline was used in a later analysis to assign CDR3 sequences and most-parsimonious VDJ recombination scenarios. In a later analysis, every TCR beta chain was defined by the combination of its CDR3 amino acid sequence and its V-gene family, and reads without a unique V-gene family were dropped. In a later analysis, 500 to 700 highly shared, low-generation-probability nucleotide sequences were removed to address suspected cross-contamination and a sequencing artifact. In a later analysis, a clonal expansion index was calculated for each public chain from normalized within-repertoire ranks of inferred template counts. In a later analysis, generation probabilities were computed using a VDJ recombination model fitted to out-of-frame rearrangements, and the results were checked against IGoR. A later analysis scored TCR-TCR, TCR-HLA and TCR-CMV co-occurrence with hypergeometric tests, applying a repertoire-size bias correction to TCR pairs. False discovery rates were estimated in a later analysis by permuting HLA or CMV assignments 20 times. In a later analysis, co-occurring TCRs were grouped using DBSCAN, with TCRdist sequence similarity added in when clustering inside HLA-allele-positive subsets. Co-occurrence clustering excluded repertoires with fewer than 30,000 or more than 120,000 public chains, plus five with anomalous nucleotide sharing. As stored in TCRdb, this immuneACCESS dataset retains in-frame rearrangements with V and J assigned. A fraction of the clones does not appear; measured against another copy, unresolved V genes explain less than half of the discrepancy, and the remainder lacks a known reason. Clonal size and the V and J genes are those of that table, whereas D and trimming came from the DNA. The sample includes 140,000 to 150,000 clones, with roughly 80% observed a single time. The ten largest account for roughly 6.3% of the sample.

In total, roughly 670 healthy bone marrow donors made up the cohort. At the time of sampling, all cohort members were nominally healthy, though unrecorded immune exposures were likely present. The donor tested CMV seropositive and was one of the 289 seropositive cohort members. Each donor provided a peripheral blood sample, and peripheral blood mononuclear cells were used for TCR beta sequencing. Genomic DNA was extracted from the blood cell samples with the Qiagen DNeasy Blood Extraction Kit. Overall study outcomes, separate from this receptor: In a later genetic analysis, fewer N-insertions in productive TCRs were reported among donors in an Asian-associated ancestry cluster than the approximately 710-donor mean. Most TCR sequences were observed very rarely across donors, whereas some public TCRs were present in many individuals. The cohort was sequenced for TCR beta chains only, and without alpha or paired-chain data the features that could be detected were limited. An association between a missense DCLRE1C variant and V-gene and J-gene trimming of TCR beta chains was found in a later genetic analysis and replicated in an independent cohort. Because counts were too low, around 18 rarely observed V segments, including chromosome 9 orphons, were left out of the earlier analysis of some 640 of the donors. The sequencing pipeline was judged likely to have produced a cluster of highly shared sequence variants as a technical artifact. In a later analysis, TCR association rates were found to vary across HLA loci, with the most associated TCRs seen for DRB1 alleles and the fewest for HLA-C alleles. In a later analysis, around 15,000 TCR beta sequences were associated with specific HLA alleles at a false discovery rate of 0.05. Presence/absence analyses assumed roughly uniform sequencing depth across donors, an assumption that may not hold. Most CMV-associated TCR beta chains appeared to be HLA-restricted in a later analysis, and the HLA associations seemed to be driven largely by CMV exposure. A total of around 150 TCR beta chains were listed by the study as associated with cytomegalovirus. In vitro tests confirmed that a few of the cytomegalovirus-associated TCR beta chains recognize cytomegalovirus antigens. The 87-base-pair reads could not distinguish some IMGT-functional V segments, including TRBV6-2 and TRBV6-3, so those segments were excluded. According to the authors, the approach could potentially be generalized to other disease states and immunological phenotypes. An earlier analysis of 587 of the donors showed that most TCR beta V segments appeared in productive rearrangements either about 87% or about 30% of the time, which broadly matched IMGT annotations. Strong co-occurrence of HLA alleles, especially DR and DQ, made assigning TCR associations to individual alleles difficult. In a later analysis, HLA-associated TCR beta chains were found to be more clonally expanded and to have lower generation probabilities than equally common non-associated chains. Cytomegalovirus status was reported to be diagnosed by the classifier with high specificity and sensitivity in both the original and validation cohorts. Linkage disequilibrium might explain the correlated functional status among segregating V segments, but an unknown experimental factor could not be ruled out. HLA typing was unavailable for some donors at each locus, so association tests used only the typed subset. For the cohort, immune exposure information was limited to CMV serostatus. A further reported finding was that TCR beta sequences accurately predicted the HLA-A and HLA-B alleles for most subjects in the first cohort. Several of the top co-occurrence clusters appeared to be linked to parvovirus B19, influenza, CMV and Epstein-Barr virus, according to a later analysis.

The source of this sequence is a woman aged 40 to 50 in good health and CMV-seropositive. The sequencing input was PBMCs. The sequence is built from TRBV19 and TRBJ2-1, with TRBD2 matching 11 junction bases. The CDR3 sequence is CASSIWLAGGYNEQFF. The DNA reads TGTGCCAGTAGTATATGGCTAGCGGGGGGTTACAATGAGCAGTTCTTC.